These T cell receptor beta chains were read from a single sample in a study of T cell changes during pregnancy in multiple sclerosis. Clones were sequenced by immunoSEQ multiplex PCR, and TCRdb holds only the in-frame ones, with some missing. Found here are about 38,000 clones, about nine tenths of them singletons; the top ten hold 6.1%. The sequencing here drew on CD8+ T cells from peripheral blood mononuclear cells, taken in the second trimester of pregnancy. These TCRs come from a female donor with multiple sclerosis, enrolled in a pregnancy study. Both conserved end residues are part of each CDR3.

v_call	j_call	cdr3_aa
TRBV30	TRBJ1-2	CAWETGDGYTF
TRBV10-3	TRBJ2-1	CAISVGQINEQFF
TRBV12-5	TRBJ2-6	CASGYRVRANVLTF
TRBV6-1	TRBJ2-3	CASSEGSGGQGTQYF
TRBV29-1	TRBJ1-1	CSVDKGRGALEAFF
TRBV5-1	TRBJ1-1	CASSLTPTGGGTEAFF
TRBV27	TRBJ1-5	CASSVYRDSNQPQHF
TRBV2	TRBJ1-5	CASSTGAAYSNQPQHF
TRBV5-4	TRBJ1-2	CASSPLGQGSANYGYTF
TRBV7-9	TRBJ1-2	CASSLGGGSYGYTF
TRBV2	TRBJ1-1	CASSEVNRGTEAFF
TRBV4-3	TRBJ1-2	CASSQDPTEANYGYTF
TRBV7-9	TRBJ2-1	CASSPGLAGYNEQFF
TRBV7-2	TRBJ2-1	CASSLTSGGVYNEQFF
TRBV7-7	TRBJ1-1	CASSYTGGEAFF
TRBV9	TRBJ2-2	CASSVARDRGSTGELFF
TRBV7-9	TRBJ2-7	CASSPGGRVTYEQYF
TRBV27	TRBJ1-1	CASSWSAFPGGKTEAFF
TRBV9	TRBJ2-3	CASSPAGGYADTQYF
TRBV2	TRBJ2-2	CLAGEWAGELFF
TRBV30	TRBJ2-7	CAWTSGALYEQYF
TRBV4-3	TRBJ2-7	CASSQDWRGSYEQYF
TRBV19	TRBJ1-1	CASSIGTLEAFF
TRBV4-3	TRBJ1-5	CASSQDIQGIQPQHF
TRBV30	TRBJ1-1	CAWSVGQGFTEAFF
TRBV7-9	TRBJ2-5	CASSARGGSILQETQYF
TRBV2	TRBJ2-7	CASSEARYSYEQYF
TRBV11-2	TRBJ2-7	CASSNRRDGSSYEQYF
TRBV11-2	TRBJ2-7	CASSLVFPGGQNYEQYF
TRBV6-4	TRBJ2-1	CASSPTTQASSEQFF
TRBV9	TRBJ2-3	CASSVAAAGVGGDTQYF
TRBV19	TRBJ2-1	CASFSGTGNNEQFF
TRBV5-1	TRBJ1-1	CASSFKNTEAFF
TRBV30	TRBJ2-1	CAWSTDDNYNEQFF
TRBV19	TRBJ2-2	CASSVTSGRSDTGELFF
TRBV7-9	TRBJ2-5	CASSLVTTGGSETQYF
TRBV4-2	TRBJ2-3	CASSTSGGADTQYF
TRBV5-5	TRBJ2-1	CASSLDEAHNEQFF
TRBV27	TRBJ1-1	CASSSGGLGAFF
TRBV4-3	TRBJ1-2	CASSQDHAGEGYGYTF
TRBV4-3	TRBJ2-7	CASSQSSSGGYEQYF
TRBV4-1	TRBJ2-3	CASSQETGLADTQYF
TRBV4-1	TRBJ2-1	CASSHLEGRGEEQFF
TRBV30	TRBJ1-5	CAWSGGTGVMSNQPQHF
TRBV2	TRBJ1-2	CASSYSGQANYGYTF
TRBV6-5	TRBJ1-2	CASTGDSRGYGYTF
TRBV19	TRBJ2-1	CASSRLAGTVNEQFF
TRBV29-1	TRBJ1-1	CSVLSPGNTEAFF
TRBV30	TRBJ2-1	CAWSVSFEQFF
TRBV30	TRBJ2-5	CAWSAPVAGGSGETQYF
TRBV14	TRBJ1-2	CASSQDLSLGYTF
TRBV28	TRBJ1-1	CASSSGHNSPIPPTEAFF
TRBV6-5	TRBJ1-1	CASSTGSNTEAFF
TRBV9	TRBJ2-1	CASSGNLAGEQFF